A selection of T cell receptor beta chains follows, all from one sample in a study of blood T cell repertoires in COVID-19. Clones were read by immunoSEQ multiplex PCR, and TCRdb kept only the in-frame ones, dropping some. The sample lists hundreds of thousands of clones, around 81% seen once, with 7.5% in the top ten. The sample was peripheral blood. The receptors stem from a woman aged 80 or over with COVID-19, enrolled during active disease. Both conserved end residues are part of each CDR3. D genes are given only for firm matches. Expanded clones get a size class; other rows say once, few or many, or leave the size out.

TRBJ1-4 | 17 | . | TRBV21-1 | . | TGTGCCAGCAGCGACACAGTTAGGCCTTCAACTAATGAAAAACTGTTTTTT | CASSDTVRPSTNEKLFF
TRBJ2-7 | 15 | TRBD2 | TRBV4-3 | . | TGCGCCAGCAGCCTCCTCTCAGCGGGAGAATACGAGCAGTACTTC | CASSLLSAGEYEQYF
TRBJ1-2 | 15 | TRBD1 | TRBV19 | . | TGTGCCTGCCCCCGGGACAGGGATCTCGAAGAGGGCTACACCTTC | CACPRDRDLEEGYTF
TRBJ2-4 | 14 | TRBD2 | TRBV19 | once | TGTGCCAGTAGCGTATCGGGGGGTACGAACATTCAGTACTTC | CASSVSGGTNIQYF
TRBJ1-1 | 15 | TRBD1 | TRBV7-9 | . | TGTGCCAGCAGCTTACGACAGGGGCAGAACACTGAAGCTTTCTTT | CASSLRQGQNTEAFF
TRBJ2-7 | 18 | TRBD1 | TRBV5-1 | . | TGCGCCAGCAGACCTACTTACTCAATCCGGGACAGGGCTTACGAGCAGTACTTC | CASRPTYSIRDRAYEQYF
TRBJ2-5 | 18 | TRBD2 | TRBV3-1/TRBV3-2 | once | TGTGCCAGCAGCCAGCTTCCTAGCGGGGGCCCAGCAAAAGAGACCCAGTACTTC | CASSQLPSGGPAKETQYF
TRBJ2-7 | 13 | . | TRBV27 | . | TGTGCCAGCATGCAGACTAACGCCTACGAGCAGTACTTC | CASMQTNAYEQYF
TRBJ1-2 | 13 | . | TRBV5-1 | . | TGCGCCAGCAGCTTGTTGGACTCCCATGGCTACACCTTC | CASSLLDSHGYTF
TRBJ2-7 | 13 | . | TRBV5-8 | once | TGTGCCAGCAGCTTGGGCCCTACCTACGAGCAGTACTTC | CASSLGPTYEQYF
TRBJ2-7 | 13 | TRBD2 | TRBV15 | . | TGTGCCACCAGCAGATGGGGGGGTTACGAGCAGTACTTC | CATSRWGGYEQYF
TRBJ1-1 | 15 | . | TRBV30 | . | TGTGCCTGGAGTGTACTAGGTCGTTTGAACACTGAAGCTTTCTTT | CAWSVLGRLNTEAFF
TRBJ1-5 | 15 | TRBD1 | TRBV7-2 | few | TGTGCCAGCAGCCCAAGGGGGCAGAGCAATCAGCCCCAGCATTTT | CASSPRGQSNQPQHF
TRBJ2-3 | 13 | . | TRBV19 | . | TGTGCCAGTAGAGCACTTCTCACAGATACGCAGTATTTT | CASRALLTDTQYF
TRBJ1-5 | 14 | TRBD1 | TRBV5-1 | . | TGCGCCAGCAGCGGGGGACAGGCAGGTGAGCCCCAGCATTTT | CASSGGQAGEPQHF
TRBJ1-2 | 13 | . | TRBV6-5 | . | TGTGCCAGCAGTTCGACGGGAATCTATGGCTACACCTTC | CASSSTGIYGYTF
TRBJ1-1 | 14 | . | TRBV5-1 | . | TGCGCCAGCAGCTTGGTAGCGGAACGACCCGAAGCTTTCTTT | CASSLVAERPEAFF
TRBJ2-7 | 16 | TRBD1 | TRBV7-8 | once | TGTGCCAGCAGCCTACGACAGGGGTCAGGGTCCTACGAGCAGTACTTC | CASSLRQGSGSYEQYF
TRBJ2-2 | 15 | . | TRBV7-2 | . | TGTGCCAGCAGCTTATCCAGGCTGAACACCGGGGAGCTGTTTTTT | CASSLSRLNTGELFF
TRBJ1-2 | 11 | . | TRBV30 | . | TGTGCCTGGAGGCAGGCTGATGGCTACACCTTC | CAWRQADGYTF
TRBJ2-7 | 14 | TRBD1 | TRBV9 | . | TGTGCCAGCAGCGTAGGGGACAGGGACTACGAGCAGTACTTC | CASSVGDRDYEQYF
TRBJ2-3 | 18 | TRBD2 | TRBV5-1 | . | TGCGCCAGCAGCTTGGAGGGCGGCGGGGGGGCCGAAGCAGATACGCAGTATTTT | CASSLEGGGGAEADTQYF
TRBJ1-6 | 15 | . | TRBV5-1 | . | TGCGCCAGCAGCCCGGACAGAAGCGTCTTTTCACCCCTCCACTTT | CASSPDRSVFSPLHF
TRBJ1-5 | 14 | . | TRBV3-1/TRBV3-2 | . | TGTGCCAGCAGCCCACGACAGGTTAACCAGCCCCAGCATTTT | CASSPRQVNQPQHF
TRBJ1-2 | 13 | TRBD1 | TRBV7-9 | . | TGTGCCAGCAGCTCTCAGGGGGACGATGGCTACACCTTC | CASSSQGDDGYTF
TRBJ1-6 | 16 | TRBD1 | TRBV25-1 | . | TGTGCCAGCAGTGACCCCGGACAGGGGGACAATTCACCCCTCCACTTT | CASSDPGQGDNSPLHF
TRBJ2-1 | 15 | TRBD2 | TRBV6-2/TRBV6-3 | . | TGTGCCAGCAGTTACTCCGGGACTAGCTACAATGAGCAGTTCTTC | CASSYSGTSYNEQFF
TRBJ2-7 | 14 | TRBD2 | TRBV15 | . | TGTGCCACCAGCAGGGTAGCGGGGCCCTACGAGCAGTACTTC | CATSRVAGPYEQYF
TRBJ2-3 | 15 | TRBD1 | TRBV5-1 | . | TGCGCCAGCAGCTTCTTACAGGGGGCTGGAGATACGCAGTATTTT | CASSFLQGAGDTQYF
TRBJ1-1 | 16 | . | TRBV6-5 | . | TGTGCCAGCAGTTACTCAGGTGGCAGGGCGAACACTGAAGCTTTCTTT | CASSYSGGRANTEAFF
TRBJ1-5 | 14 | . | TRBV19 | once | TGTGCCAGTAGCAACAGGGCCCTTAATCAGCCCCAGCATTTT | CASSNRALNQPQHF
TRBJ1-4 | 13 | . | TRBV18 | once | TGTGCCAGCTCAGAACTAGATAATGAAAAACTGTTTTTT | CASSELDNEKLFF
TRBJ1-1 | 14 | TRBD1 | TRBV29-1 | . | TGCAGCGTAGCAACCGGGACAGTCCACACTGAAGCTTTCTTT | CSVATGTVHTEAFF
TRBJ2-1 | 14 | TRBD2 | TRBV19 | . | TGTGCCAGTAGTATAGCGGGAGGACGGGAAGAGCAGTTCTTC | CASSIAGGREEQFF
TRBJ1-5 | 16 | . | TRBV4-1 | . | TGCGCCAGCAGCCAAGCGGACAGATCGAGCAATCAGCCCCAGCATTTT | CASSQADRSSNQPQHF
TRBJ2-1 | 16 | . | TRBV11-2 | . | TGTGCCAGCAGCTTAAGGCGGCAGGGGACCTACAATGAGCAGTTCTTC | CASSLRRQGTYNEQFF
TRBJ1-1 | 14 | TRBD1 | TRBV10-3 | . | TGTGCCATCAGTGAGTCGGGACAGGGCACTGAAGCTTTCTTT | CAISESGQGTEAFF
TRBJ1-4 | 14 | TRBD1 | TRBV5-1 | . | TGCGCCAGCAGCTCGGACAGGGACAATGAAAAACTGTTTTTT | CASSSDRDNEKLFF
TRBJ1-3 | 13 | . | TRBV18 | . | TGTGCCAGCTCACCCTCCTTATCCGACACCATATATTTT | CASSPSLSDTIYF
TRBJ2-6 | 15 | . | TRBV12-5 | few | TGTGCTAGTGGTCCCGGGATCTCTGGGGCCAACGTCCTGACTTTC | CASGPGISGANVLTF
TRBJ1-1 | 14 | TRBD1 | TRBV6-6 | . | TGTGCCAGCAAGACAGGGGCCGCGGACACTGAAGCTTTCTTT | CASKTGAADTEAFF
TRBJ1-3 | 16 | TRBD1 | TRBV28 | . | TGTGCCAGCAGCCCGGCCGGGACAGCCTCTGGAAACACCATATATTTT | CASSPAGTASGNTIYF
TRBJ1-2 | 13 | . | TRBV10-2 | . | TGCGCCAGCAAACAGGGAGCCGACCCTGGCTACACCTTC | CASKQGADPGYTF
TRBJ2-7 | 15 | TRBD2 | TRBV7-2 | . | TGTGCCAGCAGCTTACGGGAGGGGCCCGGCTACGAGCAGTACTTC | CASSLREGPGYEQYF
TRBJ2-1 | 20 | TRBD2 | TRBV4-3 | . | TGCGCCAGCAGCCAAGAGGTGGGGACTAGCGGGAGGGCCCTCTACAATGAGCAGTTCTTC | CASSQEVGTSGRALYNEQFF